The source of this T cell receptor (beta chain) is a study of T-cell memory formation after mild COVID-19. Whole-study context: The two donors had largely donor-specific TCR clusters. Findings of the study overall: Among contracting clones, CD4+ were mainly CM/EM and CD8+ enriched in EMRA. For second-wave clones that peaked at day 37, SARS-CoV-2 specificity went unverified.

V lost 3 bases, J lost 0 bases, and 6 bases stayed unmatched. The germline CDR1 and CDR2 sequences are SGHKS and YYEKEE (reference sequence). CDR3 length equals 15 residues. TCR alpha and TCR beta cDNA libraries carrying sample barcodes and UMIs were produced by 5'RACE using constant-segment primers. One entry per CDR3 protein results from TCRdb running MiXCR on the 5' RACE reads. The sample gives more than 10,000 distinct CDR3 sequences, about 16% of which show up once; under 60% is in the top ten. On this clonotype: Its specificity is not known.

Sequences were obtained from PBMCs or a T cell subset sorted from them (not recorded which). The rearrangement joins TRBV5-5 to TRBJ2-7; 7 nucleotides line up with TRBD1. The receptor comes from a man younger than 35 who had mild COVID-19 (a few samples of this study predate the infection). Cell type and time point are not known. CDR3 sequence reads: CASSWAWTGSYEQYF. CDR3 nucleotides: TGTGCCAGCAGCTGGGCCTGGACAGGCTCCTACGAGCAGTACTTC.